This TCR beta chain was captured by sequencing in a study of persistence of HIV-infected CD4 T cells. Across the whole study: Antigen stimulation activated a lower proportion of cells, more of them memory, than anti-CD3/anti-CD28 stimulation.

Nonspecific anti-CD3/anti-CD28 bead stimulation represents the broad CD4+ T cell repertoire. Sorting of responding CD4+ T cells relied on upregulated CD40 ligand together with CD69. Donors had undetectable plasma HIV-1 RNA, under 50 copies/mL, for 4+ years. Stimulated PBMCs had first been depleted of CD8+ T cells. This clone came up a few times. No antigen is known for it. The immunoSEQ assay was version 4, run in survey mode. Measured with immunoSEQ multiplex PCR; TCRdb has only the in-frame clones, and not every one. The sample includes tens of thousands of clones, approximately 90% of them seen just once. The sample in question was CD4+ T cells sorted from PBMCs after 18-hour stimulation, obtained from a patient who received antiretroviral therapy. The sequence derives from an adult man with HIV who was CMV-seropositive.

CDR3: CAWSVPSLGNQPQHF. For the CDR3, the DNA is TGTGCCTGGAGTGTACCCTCGCTTGGCAATCAGCCCCAGCATTTT. The V gene is TRBV30, the J gene TRBJ1-5, with D hard to call. This CDR3 has 15 residues. CDR1 and CDR2 (germline): GTSNPN, SVGIG (reference sequence). With 0 bases removed from V and 2 bases from J, the gap between germline ends came to 11 bases. Using reference TRBV30 and TRBJ1-5 for the parts outside the CDR3, the full variable domain is SQTIHQWPATLVQPVGSPLSLECTVEGTSNPNLYWYRQAAGRGLQLLFYSVGIGQISSEVPQNLSASRPQDRQFILSSKKLLLSDSGFYLCAWSVPSLGNQPQHFGDGTRLSIL.